This T cell receptor beta chain stems from a study of T-cell reconstitution after alpha-beta-depleted transplantation in children. Study observations and caveats: Diversity of TCRbeta at day 60 was high in some patients, arising from surviving recipient T cells and thymic progenitors.

Unique molecular identifiers were incorporated when the TCRbeta library was constructed. TCRdb analysed the PCR reads with MiXCR anew, one entry per CDR3 protein. The table records over 120,000 distinct CDR3 sequences, about 9% of them present only once. In regard to this clonotype: The antigen is undetermined.

The source material was PBMCs, mostly from graft donor cells, sampled 180 days after TCRalphabeta/CD19-depleted stem cell transplant. This TCR was recovered from a female patient aged 2-9 years who had a stem cell transplant for congenital amegakaryocytic thrombocytopenia, so the T cells may come from the graft donor.

The CDR3 loop is CSASTGGMDQPQHF. CDR3 nucleotides: TGCAGTGCTAGTACAGGGGGAATGGATCAGCCCCAGCATTTT. This chain joins TRBV20-1 and TRBJ1-5; 8 bases are shared with TRBD1. This CDR3 spans 14 amino acids. Looked up from germline, CDR1 is DFQATT and CDR2 is SNEGSKA (reference sequence). J gave up 5 bases and V 3 bases, and 6 bases lay outside the gene matches.